This T cell receptor (beta chain) was documented in a study of beta chain features in type 1 diabetes (dated by TCRdb to between 2017 and 2018). Background on the whole study: Mean age, gender distribution, total cell number and subset yield did not differ between patients and healthy donors. Across all samples, roughly 110,000,000 sorted cells were examined, and cell number per subset correlated strongly with RNA yield. In the study, recently diagnosed type 1 diabetes patients and matched healthy donors were compared on the TCRB repertoires of their sorted circulating CD4+ T cell subsets. Regulatory and stem cell-like memory subsets were obtained from only 8 patients and roughly 8 healthy donors, while naive and central memory subsets were obtained from all 30 or so donors.

All of the isolated RNA was reverse transcribed with the High Capacity cDNA Reverse Transcription Kit, so expressed TCRB transcripts were sequenced. Stem cell-like memory T cell samples underwent survey-depth immunoSEQ sequencing, averaging about 1.01 million total reads per sample. Sorted cells were lysed in RLT buffer, and RNA was extracted using DNase-treated RNeasy Micro or Mini kits according to cell number. To prevent cross-contamination, every cell subset was processed on its own, while patient and healthy donor samples were processed together. Using the immunoSEQ multiplex PCR, TCRB sequences were amplified from cDNA into 87-bp fragments spanning the CDR3 region. Sequencing of the amplicons was performed on the Illumina HiSeq platform. Processing in the source paper ran as follows. Synthetic template baselines were used to correct PCR bias computationally, reads within Hamming distance 2 were collapsed together, and singletons that could not be merged were discarded. Reads were aligned against IMGT so that V, D and J genes, CDR3 length and insertions or deletions at six rearrangement sites could be assigned. Clonotype counts were normalized to sorted cell number within each subset before computing true diversity and Gini coefficients with the tcR R package. The overlap coefficient, calculated on TCRB nucleotide sequences, was used to quantify repertoire sharing. The source is immuneACCESS, and TCRdb retained only in-frame sequences with V and J called. Part of the clones is not carried over; for the studies checked, unresolved V genes explain less than half of this, and the remainder is unexplained. The V and J calls and clone size are taken from that table; D and trimming were inferred from the DNA. The sample data list over 20,000 clones, and roughly 53% of these were observed just once. Together, the top ten hold 0.3% of the sample.

A single peripheral blood draw of around 0.11 L on average was collected from each donor into heparinised tubes. A BD FACSAria II and a panel including CD45RO, CCR7, CD25, CD127, CD95 and CD27 were used to sort naive, central memory, regulatory and stem cell-like memory CD4+ T cells. Purity was above 95% for every sorted population. PBMCs were isolated immediately by Lymphoprep density gradient centrifugation and stained directly without culture. So that batch effects would be minimized, each experiment stained and sorted samples in pairs, pairing one healthy donor with one patient. Paper-wide results and their limitations: At VDJ recombination sites, type 1 diabetes patients had fewer insertions and more deleted nucleotides, which implies abnormalities in thymic rearrangement. In all four CD4+ subsets, TCRB CDR3 length was moderately but significantly shorter in type 1 diabetes patients. PCR may preferentially amplify shorter templates, but because patient and control samples were amplified and corrected together, any resulting skew would affect both groups equally. Because cDNA rather than genomic DNA was sequenced, highly expressing activated cells could have been over-represented, although no difference in activation and CD3 levels was found between groups. Naive, central memory and regulatory TCRB repertoires appeared to be more alike among patients than among healthy donors. HLA sub-analyses involved small numbers of individuals, so any influence of HLA type on TCRB rearrangement remained unresolved.

Relative to germline, V is missing 3 bases and J is missing 4 bases, with 12 bases of the junction outside any gene match. The germline V gene provides CDR1 SGHDN and CDR2 FVKESK. CDR3 length: 17 amino acids, cysteine to phenylalanine. This entry keeps only the CDR3 DNA: 51 bases, framed from base 1. Comment on this clone: Its antigen is unknown. Base-call qualities are not available, and no considerably larger clone is one nucleotide away.

Sequences were obtained from stem cell memory CD4+ T cells from blood. This specimen's cell subset or site label, interpreted: stem cell-like memory CD4+ T cells. The rearrangement combines TRBV14 with TRBJ2-5, and TRBD1 aligns with 9 junction nucleotides. The clonotype originates from a man younger than 45 with type 1 diabetes. The encoded CDR3 is CASSHPTPRQGGETQYF. DNA sequence: TGTGCCAGCAGCCATCCCACGCCGAGACAGGGGGGAGAGACCCAGTACTTC.